Listed here is a single T cell receptor (beta chain). Germline V lookup: CDR1 MNHEY, CDR2 SVGAGI. This CDR3 comprises 13 residues. V was trimmed by 6 bases and J by 7 bases, leaving 12 bases between them. Clones were sequenced by immunoSEQ multiplex PCR, and TCRdb holds only the in-frame ones, with some missing. Of 83,000 or so clones detected, roughly 83% appear once; the ten largest clones hold under 8%. The data originate from a study of OX40 agonist ivuxolimab in advanced cancers. This TCR was sampled from an adult with an advanced solid tumor such as melanoma, head and neck, liver or kidney cancer. The sample in question was CD4+ or CD8+ T cells sorted from blood, obtained in a trial of the OX40 agonist ivuxolimab. The rearrangement uses TRBV6-5 and TRBJ1-4; D call uncertain. In DNA form, the CDR3 reads TGTGCCAGCAGCTTAGACATAACTGAAAAACTGTTTTTT. Residues: CASSLDITEKLFF.